This T cell receptor beta chain emerged from a study of T cell responses to AZD1222 COVID-19 vaccine. General study points: It should be noted that donors were predominantly white British and more often female, and clonal diversity was possibly underestimated.

Regarding this clone: Its matching antigen is unknown.

Using immunoSEQ multiplex PCR, the repertoire was profiled, and TCRdb retains in-frame clones only, with some absent. The repertoire includes 55,000 to 80,000 clones, about 89% of them detected once, and approximately 30% sits in the top ten. The CDR3 runs to 15 residues. The ends were cut back, 1 base at V and 6 bases at J, with 13 bases in the middle. Germline lookup yields CDR1 GTSNPN and CDR2 SVGIG (reference sequence). The receptor's source is an adult who received the AZD1222 COVID-19 vaccine. The sample in question was peripheral blood, obtained 28 days after the second AZD1222 dose. The chain employs TRBV30 and TRBJ1-6; D is undetermined. The DNA for the CDR3 is TGTGCCTGGAGTGCGGTTGGAAGACCTAATTCACCCCTCCACTTT. Its protein product is CAWSAVGRPNSPLHF.